This record concerns one T cell receptor (beta chain) sequence. This clone's antigen is unknown. No base quality values were provided; no much bigger clone lies one nucleotide off. The germline V gene yields MDHEN for CDR1 and SYDVKM for CDR2. There are 15 amino acids in the CDR3, from cysteine to phenylalanine inclusive. The read is trimmed to its CDR3 DNA, 45 bases read in frame from base 1. Trimming removed 3 bases from V and 6 bases from J, leaving 17 bases between the germline ends. This specimen comes from a study of CD8 T cells in Susac syndrome (dated by TCRdb to the late 2010s). For context, the study as a whole: Of the Susac syndrome patients who were sequenced, under 10 were in clinical remission while about 6 had clinically active disease. Susac syndrome patients were therapy-naive, on corticosteroids (some also receiving IVIg), or on IVIg alone at blood withdrawal. Repertoire sequencing was used to test whether CD8+ T cell activation and differentiation in Susac syndrome was antigen driven. Here is what the overall study found, with its caveats: The study acknowledged that relatively few individuals were included in the TCR sequencing and HLA analysis. In the CD4+ T cell repertoire of Susac syndrome patients, clonal expansion was not detected.

High-throughput TCR beta sequencing profiled peripheral blood CD8+ and CD4+ T cells from healthy donors, Susac syndrome patients and multiple sclerosis patients. Susac syndrome patients met recently defined diagnostic criteria for definite or probable disease. Bulk CD8+ and CD4+ T cells were purified by magnetic negative isolation, whereas CD8+ TEMRA cells were enriched by FACS. Blood was drawn into EDTA tubes, processed within 24 hours, and PBMCs were isolated by density gradient centrifugation. PBMCs destined for TCR sequencing were cryopreserved in liquid nitrogen and later thawed in a 37 °C water bath. The sorted or isolated CD4+, CD8+ and CD8+ TEMRA cells reached a purity of at least 90%. RNA was extracted with the RNeasy kit and roughly 0.45 to 1 ug was reverse transcribed using random hexamers. The immunoSEQ multiplex PCR assay, which covers 54 Vbeta and 13 Jbeta segments, was used to amplify TCR beta CDR3 regions. To correct PCR amplification bias, a synthetic template baseline was used for both primer optimization and computational correction. On the study's bioinformatics: Reads were assigned to V, D and J genes according to IMGT and analyzed in immunoSEQ Analyzer, with only productive sequences retained. Clonality was computed as one minus Shannon entropy normalized by log2 of the number of productive unique sequences. For each patient and control, public and private clones were evaluated within the 100 most prevalent clones. Susac-specific clones were defined as absent from healthy and MS cohorts, about 1,100 published viral clones and other ImmuneACCESS disease sequences. TCRdb reran the public reads through fastp at Q25 and MiXCR, keeping productive beta chains. Entries are consolidated by CDR3 protein sequence, retaining the most common genes and DNA. These V and J calls are TCRdb output, not the study's own analysis. Present in this sample are 55,000 to 75,000 distinct CDR3 sequences, 90% to 95% of which were seen just once. Of the sample, about 0.14% falls within the top ten clones.

Material: CD4+ T cells from PBMCs. The origin of this receptor is a human donor with Susac syndrome. The rearrangement joined TRBV28 to TRBJ1-2; matching of 5 bases hints at TRBD1 as the D gene. The CDR3 sequence is CASSLGGAVENGYTF. The DNA sequence is as follows: TGTGCCAGCAGTTTGGGAGGGGCGGTTGAGAATGGCTACACCTTC.